This T cell receptor (beta chain) comes out of a study of blood T cells in healthy people across ages. Study-level findings and limits: In long-lived donors, naive CD4+ cell counts and diversity exceeded those of aged donors.

Trimming cost V 0 bases and J 7 bases; bases outside gene matches: 2. This CDR3 has 14 residues. From germline, CDR1 is MNHNY and CDR2 SVGAGI (reference sequence). In the case of this clonotype: Antigen specificity is unknown.

Combining a sample-barcoded 5' primer with a J-beta primer mix, a second PCR ran for roughly 6 to 11 cycles. MiXCR was run by TCRdb on the 5' RACE reads, yielding one entry per CDR3 protein. The data contain over 600,000 distinct CDR3 sequences, around two fifths of them singletons. They isolated at least 6 million PBMCs from each sample. This chain joins TRBV6-6 and TRBJ1-4; 7 positions match TRBD1. The sample comprised blood. The receptor was isolated from a man aged 80 or over in good health. CDR3 in DNA: TGTGCCAGCAGTTACTCTTCAGGGGGTGAAAAACTGTTTTTT. Protein product: CASSYSSGGEKLFF.